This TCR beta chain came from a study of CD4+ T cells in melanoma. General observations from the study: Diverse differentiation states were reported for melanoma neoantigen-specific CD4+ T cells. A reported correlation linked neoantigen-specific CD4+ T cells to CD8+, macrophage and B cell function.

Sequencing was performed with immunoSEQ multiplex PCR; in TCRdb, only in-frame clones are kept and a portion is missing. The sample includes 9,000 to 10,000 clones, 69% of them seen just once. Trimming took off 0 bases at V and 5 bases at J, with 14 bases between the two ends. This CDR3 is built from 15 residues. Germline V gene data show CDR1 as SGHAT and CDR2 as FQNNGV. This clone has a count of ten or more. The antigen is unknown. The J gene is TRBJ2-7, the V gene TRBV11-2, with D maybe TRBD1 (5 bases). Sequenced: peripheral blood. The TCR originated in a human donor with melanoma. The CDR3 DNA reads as TGTGCCAGCAGCTTAGATGGGGCAGGAACGGACGAGCAGTACTTC. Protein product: CASSLDGAGTDEQYF.